Shown below are 3 T cell receptor beta chains from a single sample sequenced in a study of response to subunit inactivated influenza vaccine. TCRdb re-called the RT-PCR reads through MiXCR, storing one row per CDR3 protein. The sample comprises around 520,000 distinct CDR3 sequences, roughly 25% of which are singletons, and about 1.9% rests with the top ten. The sample was CD4+ T cells sorted from PBMCs, taken about 5 days after vaccination. These receptors were obtained from a man in his fifties who received an inactivated influenza vaccine.

As DNA, the CDR3 is TGTGCCAGCAGCCCATTTACTAGCGGGAGTCGTGGCAATGAGCAGTTCTTC. It is translated as CASSPFTSGSRGNEQFF. The chain couples TRBV7-3 to TRBJ2-1; 11 bases fit TRBD2. Germline lookup yields CDR1 SGHTA and CDR2 FQGTGA. V lost 5 bases, J lost 6 bases, and 12 bases stayed unmatched. This CDR3 contains 17 residues. Based on the CDR3 plus reference TRBV7-3 and TRBJ2-1, the full variable domain is GAGVSQTPSNKVTEKGKYVELRCDPISGHTALYWYRQSLGQGPEFLIYFQGTGAADDSGLPNDRFFAVRPEGSVSTLKIQRTERGDSAVYLCASSPFTSGSRGNEQFFGPGTRLTVL.

This chain uses TRBV11-2 with TRBJ2-7; TRBD1 matches 9 bases. The V gene's germline CDR1 is SGHAT and CDR2 FQNNGV. The CDR3 sequence is 14 residues long. V dropped 4 bases and J dropped 6; count of bases not matched to a gene: 7. The CDR3 nucleotides are TGTGCCAGCAGCTCTTGGGACAGGGTTTTCGAGCAGTACTTC. Translated, it gives CASSSWDRVFEQYF.

This clonotype was counted only a few times. The CDR3 here is CASSASGGGNIQYF. DNA for the CDR3: TGTGCCAGCAGCGCGAGCGGTGGGGGTAACATTCAGTACTTC. J is TRBJ2-4 and V is TRBV7-9; the D call may be TRBD1 or TRBD2 (5 bases each). CDR1 is SEHNR and CDR2 is FQNEAQ in the germline V gene (reference sequence). There are 14 residues in the CDR3. Trimming pared 5 bases from V and 7 bases from J, leaving 15 bases between.